This TCR beta chain was profiled in a study of cytomegalovirus exposure and HLA in healthy donors. Study-level information: In an early release, HLA-typed donors contributed 75 million to 85 million unique TCR sequences.

Whole-study findings and limits: V- and J-gene trimming in TCR beta was tied to a missense DCLRE1C variant by an analysis performed later. With further analysis later on, most CMV-associated TCR beta chains appeared HLA-restricted.

Turning to this clone: Its antigen remains unidentified.

The PCR was carried out with 60 Vbeta primers and 13 Jbeta primers. The repertoire was sequenced with immunoSEQ multiplex PCR; TCRdb's copy has only in-frame clones and lacks some. Counted here are approximately 150,000 clones, roughly 80% occurring once; the ten biggest clones make up roughly 12%. The CDR3 has 14 residues. V lost 3 bases and J lost 5, with 17 bases in between. CDR1 is SQVTM, CDR2 ANQGSEA, per germline. The donors gave bone marrow, and they were healthy. This TCR was recovered from a man aged 18 to 30 in good health and CMV-seropositive. Sequencing was performed on PBMCs. V is TRBV29-1 and J is TRBJ2-7; D possibly corresponds to TRBD1 (6 bases). DNA of the CDR3: TGCAGCGTTGATTATGGGGGCCTCTCGGACGAGCAGTACTTC. Encoded protein: CSVDYGGLSDEQYF.